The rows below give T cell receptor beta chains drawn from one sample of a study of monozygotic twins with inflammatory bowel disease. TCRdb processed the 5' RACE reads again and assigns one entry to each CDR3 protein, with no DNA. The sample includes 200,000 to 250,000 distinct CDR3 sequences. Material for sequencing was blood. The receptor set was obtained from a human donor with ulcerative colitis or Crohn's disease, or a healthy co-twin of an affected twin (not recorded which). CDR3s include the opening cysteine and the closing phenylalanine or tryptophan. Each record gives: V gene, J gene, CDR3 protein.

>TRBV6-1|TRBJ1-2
CATAGGVSKNYGYTF
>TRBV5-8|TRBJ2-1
CASSRAPGVRIGEQFF
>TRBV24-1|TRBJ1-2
CATSDFTESYGYTF
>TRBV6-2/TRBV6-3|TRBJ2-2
CASSFGLAGTGELFF
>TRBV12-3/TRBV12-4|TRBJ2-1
CASSPGLAGIYEQFF
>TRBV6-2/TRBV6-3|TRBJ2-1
CASSYPIGTANNEQFF
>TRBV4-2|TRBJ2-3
CASSRGERIDSDTQYF
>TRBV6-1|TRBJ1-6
CASSDVIRSSYNSPLHF
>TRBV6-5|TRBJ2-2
CASSYSMVRVGTGELFF
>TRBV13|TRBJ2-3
CASSSGSPRTDTQYF
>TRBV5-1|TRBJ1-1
CASSLGNFRANTEAFF
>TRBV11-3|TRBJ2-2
CASSSAVGGTGELFF
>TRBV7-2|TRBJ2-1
CASSRPPGVNEQFF
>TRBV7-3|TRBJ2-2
CASSPGGLGTGELFF
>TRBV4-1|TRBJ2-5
CASSQDWQYSGAQYF
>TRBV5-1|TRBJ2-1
CASSLGHLPPGSYNEQFF
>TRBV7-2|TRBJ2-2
CASSPWAGENTGELFF
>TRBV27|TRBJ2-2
CATSPSGRNTGELFF
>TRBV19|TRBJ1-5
CASSPLNSLRQVSNQPQHF
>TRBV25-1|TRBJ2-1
CASTGFDEQFF
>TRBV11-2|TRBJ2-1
CASSPSVRLWYGNEQFF
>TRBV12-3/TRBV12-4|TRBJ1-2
CASSLRRSANYGYTF
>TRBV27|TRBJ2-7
CASSFLGGLSYEQYF
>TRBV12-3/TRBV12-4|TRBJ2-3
CDSSITSGSTDTQYF
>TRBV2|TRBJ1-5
CASEKDRVGNQPQHF
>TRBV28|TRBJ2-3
CASRPTSGGTDTQYF
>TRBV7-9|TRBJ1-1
CASSVIRDRGPEAFF
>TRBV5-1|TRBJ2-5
CASSLERGQETQYF
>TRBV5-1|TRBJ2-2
CASSQGTSGRTGELFF
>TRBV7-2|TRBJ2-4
CASSLVPDSNIQYF
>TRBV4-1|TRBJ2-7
CASSQVSGTSGGPSYEQYF
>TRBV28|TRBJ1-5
CASSFGSNQPQHF
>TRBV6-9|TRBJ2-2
CASSYSSGTLNTGELFF
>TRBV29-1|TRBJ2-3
CSVERGAYTQYF
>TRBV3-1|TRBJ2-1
CASGGAGVYHVNAPYNEQFF
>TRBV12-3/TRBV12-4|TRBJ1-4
CASSFDNWREKLFF
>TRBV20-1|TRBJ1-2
CSALDSGNYGYTF
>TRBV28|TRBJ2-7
CASRFSGSRPYEQYF
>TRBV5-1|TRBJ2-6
CASSLDPNRYSGANVLTF
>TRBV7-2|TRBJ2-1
CASSRSGLAVSYNEQFF
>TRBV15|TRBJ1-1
CATSRVGNTEAFF
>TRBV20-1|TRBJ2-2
CSARDYAGGRVTGELFF
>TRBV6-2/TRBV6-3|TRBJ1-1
CASSDSTGVMNTEAFF
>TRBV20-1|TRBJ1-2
CSASKNPMYGYTF
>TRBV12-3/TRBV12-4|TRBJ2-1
CASRVSGIDYNEQFF
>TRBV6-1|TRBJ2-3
CASSVSLPRGQYF
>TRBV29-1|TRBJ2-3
CSVEERGMIGDTQYF
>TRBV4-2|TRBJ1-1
CASSRPWEGGPEAFF
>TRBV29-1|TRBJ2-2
CSVDGVVTGELFF
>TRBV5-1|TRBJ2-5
CASGVDRPQETQYF
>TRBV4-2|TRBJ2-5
CASSQEEGGHTQYF
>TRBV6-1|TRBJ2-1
CASSATTLPYEQFF
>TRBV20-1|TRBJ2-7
CSAGRTGGSYEQYF
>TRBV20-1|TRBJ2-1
CSARDWREAKYNEQFF
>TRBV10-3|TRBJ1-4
CAISADREYEKLFF
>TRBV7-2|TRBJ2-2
CASSFSGELTGELFF
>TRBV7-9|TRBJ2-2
CASSLPPGQGNTGELFF
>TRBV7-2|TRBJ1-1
CASSLSQQGISEAFF
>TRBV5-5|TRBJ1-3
CASSLAGDGNSGNTIYF